This T cell receptor beta chain was captured by sequencing in a study of shared clonotypes between healthy human individuals. The study, taken as a whole, reports: About 5% of naive CD4 clonotypes were shared across four donors. Rarefaction showed sorted-subset sequencing was incomplete despite large depth.

About this clone itself: The target antigen is unknown.

Profiling relied on immunoSEQ multiplex PCR, and the TCRdb table lists in-frame clones only, not all of them. The top ten clones hold roughly 0.57% of a sample with about 1.1 million clones, 78% of them seen once. CDR3 length equals 15 residues. The germline V gene encodes CDR1 SNHLY and CDR2 FYNNEI. V shed 4 bases and J shed 4 bases, with 13 bases lying between them. The chain recombines TRBV2 with TRBJ2-2; a possible D gene is TRBD1 (6 bases). The clonotype originates from a man in his late teens or twenties in good health. Some clones in this sample may be carry-over from other donors' samples. The sample taken for sequencing was memory CD4+ T cells from PBMCs. Subset given: CD45RA-negative fraction. CDR3 residues: CASSGQGIFTGELFF. CDR3 DNA: TGTGCCAGCAGTGGTCAGGGGATTTTCACCGGGGAGCTGTTTTTT.